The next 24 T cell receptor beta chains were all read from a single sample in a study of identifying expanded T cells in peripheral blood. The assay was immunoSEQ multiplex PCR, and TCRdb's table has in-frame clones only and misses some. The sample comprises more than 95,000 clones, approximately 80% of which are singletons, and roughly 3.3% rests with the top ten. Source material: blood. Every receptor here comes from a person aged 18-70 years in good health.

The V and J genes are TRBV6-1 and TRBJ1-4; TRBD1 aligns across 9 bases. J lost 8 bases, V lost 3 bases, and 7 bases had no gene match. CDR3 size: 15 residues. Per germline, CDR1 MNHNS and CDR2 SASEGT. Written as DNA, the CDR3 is TGTGCCAGCAGTGATTTGTCTGGACAGGGGGAAAAACTGTTTTTT. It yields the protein CASSDLSGQGEKLFF.

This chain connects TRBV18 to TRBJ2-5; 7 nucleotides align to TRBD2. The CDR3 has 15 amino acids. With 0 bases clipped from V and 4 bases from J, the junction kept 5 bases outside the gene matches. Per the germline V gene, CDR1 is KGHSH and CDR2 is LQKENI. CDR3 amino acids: CASSPPGGVGETQYF. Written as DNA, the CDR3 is TGTGCCAGCTCACCACCGGGGGGGGTCGGAGAGACCCAGTACTTC.

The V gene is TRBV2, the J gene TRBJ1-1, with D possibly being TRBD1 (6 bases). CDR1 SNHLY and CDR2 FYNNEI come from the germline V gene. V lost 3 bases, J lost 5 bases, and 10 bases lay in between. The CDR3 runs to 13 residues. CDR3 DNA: TGTGCCAGCAGTGATGGGGGGCGAACTGAAGCTTTCTTT. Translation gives CASSDGGRTEAFF. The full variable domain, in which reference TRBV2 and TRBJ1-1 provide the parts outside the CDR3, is EPEVTQTPSHQVTQMGQEVILRCVPISNHLYFYWYRQILGQKVEFLVSFYNNEISEKSEIFDDQFSVERPDGSNFTLKIRSTKLEDSAMYFCASSDGGRTEAFFGQGTRLTVV.

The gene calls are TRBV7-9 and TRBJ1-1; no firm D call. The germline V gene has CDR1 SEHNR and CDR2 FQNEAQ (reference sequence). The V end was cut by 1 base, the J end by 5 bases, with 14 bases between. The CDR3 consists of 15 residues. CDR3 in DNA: TGTGCCAGCAGCTTAGTCGGACTGCGGGGTACTGAAGCTTTCTTT. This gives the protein CASSLVGLRGTEAFF.

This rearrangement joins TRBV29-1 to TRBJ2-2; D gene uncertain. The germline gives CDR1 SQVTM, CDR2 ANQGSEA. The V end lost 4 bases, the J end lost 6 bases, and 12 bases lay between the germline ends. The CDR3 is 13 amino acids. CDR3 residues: CSVGSAMAGELFF. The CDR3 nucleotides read TGCAGCGTTGGATCGGCGATGGCCGGGGAGCTGTTTTTT.

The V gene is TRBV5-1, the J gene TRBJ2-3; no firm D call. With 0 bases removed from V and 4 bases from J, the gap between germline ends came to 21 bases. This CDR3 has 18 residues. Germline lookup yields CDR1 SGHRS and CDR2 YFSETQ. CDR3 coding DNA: TGCGCCAGCAGCTTGGCCTCCTCTACAGCCCGGGCATCAGATACGCAGTATTTT. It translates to CASSLASSTARASDTQYF.

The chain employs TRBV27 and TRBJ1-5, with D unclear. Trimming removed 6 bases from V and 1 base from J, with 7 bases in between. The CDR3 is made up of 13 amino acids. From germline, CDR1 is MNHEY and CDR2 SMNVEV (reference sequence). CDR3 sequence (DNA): TGTGCCAGCAGGGAAGCGAGCAATCAGCCCCAGCATTTT. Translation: CASREASNQPQHF.

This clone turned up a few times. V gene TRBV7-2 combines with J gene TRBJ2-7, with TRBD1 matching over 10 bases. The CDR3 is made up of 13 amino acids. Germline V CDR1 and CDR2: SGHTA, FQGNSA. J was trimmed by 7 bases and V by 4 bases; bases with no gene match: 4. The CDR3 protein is CASSWTGGKEQYF. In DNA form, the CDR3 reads TGTGCCAGCAGCTGGACAGGGGGGAAAGAGCAGTACTTC.

In DNA, the CDR3 is TGTGCCAGCAGCTTGGATCAGGGAAACCACGAGCAGTACTTC. It encodes CASSLDQGNHEQYF. The V and J genes are TRBV5-4 and TRBJ2-7; D perhaps matches TRBD1 (5 bases). Trimming shortened V by 0 bases and J by 5 bases, and 12 bases separated the two germline ends. The CDR3 length is 14 residues. Germline-derived CDR1 and CDR2 are SGHNT and YYREEE (reference sequence).

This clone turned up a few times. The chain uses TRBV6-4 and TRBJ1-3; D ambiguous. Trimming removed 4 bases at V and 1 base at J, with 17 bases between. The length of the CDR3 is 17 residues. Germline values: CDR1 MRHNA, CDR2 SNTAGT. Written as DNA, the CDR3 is TGTGCCAGCAGTGGGCTGAACCGAAGATGTTCTGGAAACACCATATATTTT. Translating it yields CASSGLNRRCSGNTIYF.

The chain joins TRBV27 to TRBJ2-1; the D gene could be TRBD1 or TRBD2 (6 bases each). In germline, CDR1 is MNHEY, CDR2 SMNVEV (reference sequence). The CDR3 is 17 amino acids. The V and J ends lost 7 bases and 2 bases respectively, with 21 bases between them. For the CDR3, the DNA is TGTGCCAGCACTTCAAGGGGGGTCGCTGACGCCTACAATGAGCAGTTCTTC. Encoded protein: CASTSRGVADAYNEQFF.

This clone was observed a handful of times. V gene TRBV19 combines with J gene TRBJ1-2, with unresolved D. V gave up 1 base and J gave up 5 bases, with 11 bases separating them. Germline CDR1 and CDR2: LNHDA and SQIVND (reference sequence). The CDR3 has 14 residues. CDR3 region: CASSIGREGYGYTF. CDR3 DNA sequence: TGTGCCAGTAGTATAGGTCGGGAGGGATATGGCTACACCTTC.

The CDR3 loop is CASSYQGNEETQYF. The CDR3 DNA reads TGTGCCAGCAGTTACCAGGGAAATGAAGAGACCCAGTACTTC. The chain carries TRBV6-5 and TRBJ2-5; possible D gene TRBD1, 5 bases. Looked up from germline, CDR1 is MNHEY and CDR2 is SVGAGI. The V gene lost 2 bases and the J gene lost 3 bases, with 10 bases spanning the gap. This CDR3 has 14 residues.

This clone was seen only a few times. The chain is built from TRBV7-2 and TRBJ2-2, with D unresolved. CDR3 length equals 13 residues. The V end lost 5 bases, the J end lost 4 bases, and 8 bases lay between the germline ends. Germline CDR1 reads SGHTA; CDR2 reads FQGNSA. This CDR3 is CASSQWVTGELFF. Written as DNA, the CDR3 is TGTGCCAGCAGCCAGTGGGTCACCGGGGAGCTGTTTTTT.

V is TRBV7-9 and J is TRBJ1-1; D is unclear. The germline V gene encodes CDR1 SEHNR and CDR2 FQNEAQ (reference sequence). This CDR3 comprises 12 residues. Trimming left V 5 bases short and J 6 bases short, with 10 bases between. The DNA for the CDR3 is TGTGCCAGCAGCACAGCGGGAGCTGAAGCTTTCTTT. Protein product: CASSTAGAEAFF.

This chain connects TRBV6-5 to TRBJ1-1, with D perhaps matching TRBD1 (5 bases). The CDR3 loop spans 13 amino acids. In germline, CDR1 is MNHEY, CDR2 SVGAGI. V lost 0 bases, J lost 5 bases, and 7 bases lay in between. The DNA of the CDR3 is TGTGCCAGCAGTTACTCCAGGGTTACTGAAGCTTTCTTT. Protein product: CASSYSRVTEAFF.

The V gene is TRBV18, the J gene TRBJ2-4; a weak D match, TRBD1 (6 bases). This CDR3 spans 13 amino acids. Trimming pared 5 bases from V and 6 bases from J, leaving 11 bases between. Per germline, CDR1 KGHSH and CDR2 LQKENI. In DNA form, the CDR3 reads TGTGCCAGCTCAGTACAGGGTGGAAACATTCAGTACTTC. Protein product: CASSVQGGNIQYF.

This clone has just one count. The CDR3: CAWSVQAGGNEKLFF. CDR3 bases: TGTGCCTGGAGTGTACAGGCCGGAGGTAATGAAAAACTGTTTTTT. This chain joins TRBV30 and TRBJ1-4, with D possibly TRBD1 on 5 matching bases. The CDR3 is made up of 15 amino acids. V was pared by 0 bases and J by 4 bases, with 12 bases between. Germline V gene data show CDR1 as GTSNPN and CDR2 as SVGIG (reference sequence).

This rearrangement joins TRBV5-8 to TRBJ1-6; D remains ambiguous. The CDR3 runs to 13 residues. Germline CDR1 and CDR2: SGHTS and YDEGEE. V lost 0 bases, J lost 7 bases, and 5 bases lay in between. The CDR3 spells CASSLERNSPLHF. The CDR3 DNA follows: TGTGCCAGCAGCTTGGAAAGGAATTCACCCCTCCACTTT.

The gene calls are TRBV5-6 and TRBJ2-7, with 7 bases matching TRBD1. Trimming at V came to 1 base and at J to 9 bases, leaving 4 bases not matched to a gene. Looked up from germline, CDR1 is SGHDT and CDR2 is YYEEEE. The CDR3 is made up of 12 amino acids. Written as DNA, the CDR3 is TGTGCCAGCAGCTTGCAGGGGGTGAGGCAGTACTTC. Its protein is CASSLQGVRQYF.

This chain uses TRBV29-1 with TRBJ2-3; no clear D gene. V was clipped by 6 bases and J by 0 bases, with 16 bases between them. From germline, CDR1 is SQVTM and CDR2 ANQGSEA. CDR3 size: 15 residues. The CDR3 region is CSVLTWVGSTDTQYF. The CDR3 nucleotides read TGCAGCGTGTTGACGTGGGTGGGTAGCACAGATACGCAGTATTTT.

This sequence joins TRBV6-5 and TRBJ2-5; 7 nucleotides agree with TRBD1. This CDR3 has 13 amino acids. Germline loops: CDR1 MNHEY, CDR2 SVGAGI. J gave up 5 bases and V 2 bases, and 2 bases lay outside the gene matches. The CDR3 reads CASSYQTGETQYF. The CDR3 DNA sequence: TGTGCCAGCAGTTACCAGACAGGGGAGACCCAGTACTTC.

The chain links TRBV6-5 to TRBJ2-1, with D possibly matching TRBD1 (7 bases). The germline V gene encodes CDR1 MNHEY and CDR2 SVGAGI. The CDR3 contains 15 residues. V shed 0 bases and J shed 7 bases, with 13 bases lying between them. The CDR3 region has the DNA TGTGCCAGCAGTTACTCGGAGGGGGCGATTAATGAGCAGTTCTTC. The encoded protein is CASSYSEGAINEQFF.

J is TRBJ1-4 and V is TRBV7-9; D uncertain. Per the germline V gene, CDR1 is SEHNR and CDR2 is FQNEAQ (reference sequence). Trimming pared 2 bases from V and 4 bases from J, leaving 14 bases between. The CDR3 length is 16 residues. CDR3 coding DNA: TGTGCCAGCAGCTTAAGTCCCGGGCCTGATAATGAAAAACTGTTTTTT. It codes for CASSLSPGPDNEKLFF.